The clone carrying this TCR beta chain was counted ten times or more. The record originates from a study of read filtering for tumor transcriptome and immune sequencing. Study-wide context: Transcriptome libraries were built from DNase-treated RNA.

Molecular barcoded adaptors covering alpha/delta and beta/gamma chains were used on 400 to 450 ng RNA. Each CDR3 protein is one row after TCRdb ran MiXCR on the reads. Seen here are more than 55,000 distinct CDR3 sequences, roughly 20% observed once, and the top ten hold approximately 10%. Between the trimmed V and J ends, which lost 5 bases and 0 bases, there was a span of 14 bases. The germline gives CDR1 SNHLY, CDR2 FYNNEI. CDR3 length: 15 amino acids. V usage is TRBV2 and J usage is TRBJ2-7; D is perhaps TRBD2 (5 bases). What was sequenced was a population of CD138-negative cells sorted from bone marrow. This sequence originates from a donor aged 40 or older with multiple myeloma. CDR3 coding DNA: TGTGCCAGCAGTTATGTCGCGGGCCTCTCCTACGAGCAGTACTTC. It is translated as CASSYVAGLSYEQYF.